The 14 T cell receptor beta chains below were found in one sample sequenced in a study of T and B cells in COVID-19 patients. TRB rearrangements were amplified by multiplex PCR with BIOMED2 TRB-A/B primers. TCRdb re-called the multiplex PCR reads through MiXCR, storing one row per CDR3 protein. The sample yields 4,000 or so distinct CDR3 sequences, roughly 25% seen once. TRB was amplified from roughly 250-500 ng of blood genomic DNA. Sequenced: blood. These receptors came from a human donor with active COVID-19.

Relative to its sample, this clonotype is medium-sized. This sequence joins TRBV6-2 or TRBV6-3 and TRBJ1-5; D call uncertain. The ends were cut back, 5 bases at V and 5 bases at J, with 13 bases in the middle. Germline V gene sequence: CDR1 MNHEY, CDR2 SVGEGT. This CDR3 spans 14 amino acids. Here the CDR3 reads CASSRPSPYQPQHF. The DNA for the CDR3 is TGTGCCAGCAGTCGACCCAGTCCATATCAGCCCCAGCATTTT.

This clonotype ranks as medium-sized. The chain carries TRBV27 and TRBJ2-7; TRBD2 matches at 7 bases. The length of the CDR3 is 13 residues. Germline assignment: CDR1 MNHEY and CDR2 SMNVEV (reference sequence). With V trimmed by 5 bases and J by 8 bases, 9 bases remained unmatched. CDR3 coding DNA: TGTGCCAGCAGTACCTCGGGGAGGGGCCAGCAGTACTTC. Translation gives CASSTSGRGQQYF.

Sample share makes this clonotype medium-sized. V gene TRBV5-4 combines with J gene TRBJ2-6; D is unresolved. CDR1 is SGHNT, CDR2 YYREEE, per germline (reference sequence). Trimming removed 3 bases at V and 0 bases at J, with 7 bases between. The CDR3 is made up of 15 amino acids. CDR3 sequence (DNA): TGTGCCAGCAGCTCCAGGATCTCTGGGGCCAACGTCCTGACTTTC. Residues: CASSSRISGANVLTF.

This chain connects TRBV7-9 to TRBJ1-4, with a possible D match to TRBD1 (5 bases). The length of the CDR3 is 18 residues. The V gene lost 5 bases and the J gene lost 8 bases, with 27 bases spanning the gap. CDR1 and CDR2 from the germline V gene are SEHNR and FQNEAQ (reference sequence). CDR3: CASSTLTAETAGREKLFF. CDR3 coding DNA: TGTGCCAGCAGCACCCTCACCGCGGAGACAGCCGGGAGAGAAAAACTGTTTTTT.

The chain joins TRBV19 to TRBJ2-7; 7 bases are a match to TRBD2. V shed 3 bases, J shed 12 bases, and the junction held 5 bases outside the gene matches. The CDR3 is made up of 11 amino acids. CDR1 is LNHDA and CDR2 is SQIVND in the germline V gene (reference sequence). The CDR3, as DNA: TGTGCCAGTAGTATGGGAGGGGCGTCGTACTTC. Its protein is CASSMGGASYF.

This clonotype has just a few counts. The gene calls are TRBV14 and TRBJ1-2; D uncertain. This CDR3 has 13 amino acids. The V and J ends lost 4 bases and 1 base respectively, with 7 bases between them. CDR1 and CDR2 (germline): SGHDN, FVKESK. CDR3 sequence: CASSPQVNYGYTF. CDR3 nucleotide sequence: TGTGCCAGCAGCCCGCAGGTTAACTATGGCTACACCTTC.

By frequency in the sample, this clonotype is medium-sized (0.01 to 0.1%). The V and J genes are TRBV19 and TRBJ1-1, with TRBD1 identical over 7 bases. After removal of 6 bases from V and 5 bases from J, the junction contained 15 bases not matched to a gene. The CDR3 length is 16 residues. Germline values: CDR1 LNHDA, CDR2 SQIVND (reference sequence). This CDR3 is CASRRRTRGSRTEAFF. The CDR3 coding sequence is TGTGCCAGTAGACGACGAACCAGGGGGAGTAGGACTGAAGCTTTCTTT.

This clonotype is medium-sized within its sample. This chain connects TRBV27 to TRBJ2-7, with D possibly TRBD2 on 5 matching bases. Trimming pared 4 bases from V and 5 bases from J, leaving 15 bases between. The CDR3 length is 14 residues. Germline assignment: CDR1 MNHEY and CDR2 SMNVEV (reference sequence). The CDR3 sequence: CASSSRTWIDEQYF. The CDR3, as DNA: TGTGCCAGCAGTTCCCGGACTTGGATCGACGAGCAGTACTTC.

The chain combines TRBV7-9 with TRBJ2-1; D perhaps matches TRBD2 (5 bases). This CDR3 has 15 amino acids. Deletions cut 1 base from V and 8 bases from J, with 15 bases between. Germline CDR1 reads SEHNR; CDR2 reads FQNEAQ (reference sequence). The CDR3 is CASSLVPGGYDEQFF. CDR3 nucleotide sequence: TGTGCCAGCAGCTTAGTGCCTGGCGGGTACGATGAGCAGTTCTTC.

This clonotype was seen only a few times. The chain couples TRBV6-2 or TRBV6-3 to TRBJ2-2; 16 bases match TRBD2. This CDR3 contains 20 residues. V lost 6 bases to trimming and J lost 5 bases; unmatched junction nucleotides: 15. Germline V gene data show CDR1 as MNHEY and CDR2 as SVGEGT. The CDR3 protein is CASRKIGTSGRAFRTGELFF. The CDR3 bases are TGTGCCAGCAGGAAAATAGGGACTAGCGGGAGGGCGTTTCGGACCGGGGAGCTGTTTTTT.

This clonotype rates as medium-sized. The chain employs TRBV12-3 or TRBV12-4 and TRBJ1-5; a possible D gene is TRBD1 (5 bases). V was cut by 3 bases and J by 4 bases, with 7 bases left in between. This CDR3 has 13 residues. The CDR3 sequence is CASSFGGNQPQHF. The DNA of the CDR3 is TGTGCCAGCAGTTTCGGGGGAAATCAGCCCCAGCATTTT.

Sample share makes this clonotype large. CDR3 loop: CSVGFQGGRDTQYF. DNA of the CDR3: TGCAGCGTTGGATTCCAGGGAGGGAGAGATACGCAGTATTTT. This chain connects TRBV29-1 to TRBJ2-3; 7 bases fit TRBD2. V shed 4 bases, J shed 5 bases, and the junction held 9 bases outside the gene matches. Germline assignment: CDR1 SQVTM and CDR2 ANQGSEA. This CDR3 region has 14 residues.

By sample fraction, this clonotype is medium-sized (0.01 to 0.1%). The V gene is TRBV5-6, the J gene TRBJ2-1; possibly TRBD1 or TRBD2 for D (7 bases each). The V end was cut by 1 base, the J end by 3 bases, with 14 bases between. The CDR3 is 16 amino acids. Germline values: CDR1 SGHDT, CDR2 YYEEEE. The DNA of the CDR3 is TGTGCCAGCAGCTTGTTGGGAGGGGGCAACTACAATGAGCAGTTCTTC. It codes for CASSLLGGGNYNEQFF. Full variable domain (remainder filled in from reference TRBV5-6 and TRBJ2-1): DAGVTQSPTHLIKTRGQQVTLRCSPKSGHDTVSWYQQALGQGPQFIFQYYEEEERQRGNFPDRFSGHQFPNYSSELNVNALLLGDSALYLCASSLLGGGNYNEQFFGPGTRLTVL.

There are a few counts of this clonotype. V and J are TRBV29-1 and TRBJ2-1; 11 bases are shared with TRBD2. The CDR3 covers 14 residues. V lost 4 bases, J lost 10 bases, and 9 bases stayed unmatched. Per the germline V gene, CDR1 is SQVTM and CDR2 is ANQGSEA. This CDR3 reads CSVGHGLAGSEQFF. The CDR3 DNA follows: TGCAGCGTTGGTCACGGACTAGCGGGCTCGGAGCAGTTCTTC.